A selection of T cell receptor beta chains follows, all from one sample in a study of shared clonotypes between healthy human individuals. Sequencing was performed with immunoSEQ multiplex PCR; in TCRdb, only in-frame clones are kept and a portion is missing. Seen here are around 350,000 clones, about 70% observed once, and the top ten hold more than 9%. The sample consisted of memory CD4+ T cells sorted from blood. The receptor set was obtained from a man aged 25 to 40 in good health. Each CDR3 is given with its conserved first and last residue. Fields, in order: D gene, clone size, J gene, V gene, CDR3 protein, CDR3 DNA. A D gene is named only where the DNA matches it firmly. Size tells how often a clone was seen (once, few, many) or the class of an expanded clone, and some rows leave it out.

D gene: -
clone size: -
J gene: TRBJ2-6
V gene: TRBV6-1
CDR3 protein: CASSVRLTGANVLTF
CDR3 DNA: TGTGCCAGCAGTGTTCGGTTGACTGGGGCCAACGTCCTGACTTTC

D gene: -
clone size: -
J gene: TRBJ1-5
V gene: TRBV29-1
CDR3 protein: CSVGGPVGSQPQHF
CDR3 DNA: TGCAGCGTTGGTGGACCCGTGGGGAGTCAGCCCCAGCATTTT

D gene: -
clone size: few
J gene: TRBJ2-7
V gene: TRBV28
CDR3 protein: CASTSIQDEQYF
CDR3 DNA: TGTGCCAGCACTTCGATCCAGGACGAGCAGTACTTC

D gene: -
clone size: -
J gene: TRBJ1-5
V gene: TRBV2
CDR3 protein: CASKSEQDQPQHF
CDR3 DNA: TGTGCCAGCAAATCAGAGCAGGATCAGCCCCAGCATTTT

D gene: TRBD2
clone size: once
J gene: TRBJ2-7
V gene: TRBV30
CDR3 protein: CAWSVGLAYEQYF
CDR3 DNA: TGTGCCTGGAGTGTAGGACTAGCGTACGAGCAGTACTTC

D gene: -
clone size: -
J gene: TRBJ2-7
V gene: TRBV18
CDR3 protein: CASSPGSSREYEQYF
CDR3 DNA: TGTGCCAGCTCACCGGGGTCATCAAGGGAGTACGAGCAGTACTTC

D gene: -
clone size: -
J gene: TRBJ1-1
V gene: TRBV28
CDR3 protein: CASSSIGLGGRNTEAFF
CDR3 DNA: TGTGCCAGCAGTTCTATTGGATTGGGTGGAAGGAACACTGAAGCTTTCTTT

D gene: TRBD1
clone size: -
J gene: TRBJ2-3
V gene: TRBV29-1
CDR3 protein: CSGTGTGGDTQYF
CDR3 DNA: TGCAGCGGGACCGGGACAGGGGGAGATACGCAGTATTTT

D gene: -
clone size: -
J gene: TRBJ1-2
V gene: TRBV6-1
CDR3 protein: CASSDYSPEGYTF
CDR3 DNA: TGTGCCAGCAGTGACTACAGCCCTGAGGGCTACACCTTC

D gene: -
clone size: -
J gene: TRBJ2-7
V gene: TRBV6-1
CDR3 protein: CASSGQMIYEQYF
CDR3 DNA: TGTGCCAGCAGTGGACAAATGATCTACGAGCAGTACTTC

D gene: -
clone size: -
J gene: TRBJ2-5
V gene: TRBV11-3
CDR3 protein: CASSLVFSTWGRKETQYF
CDR3 DNA: TGTGCCAGCAGCTTAGTGTTTTCGACGTGGGGCAGGAAAGAGACCCAGTACTTC

D gene: -
clone size: few
J gene: TRBJ2-1
V gene: TRBV30
CDR3 protein: CAWITRVNNEQFF
CDR3 DNA: TGTGCCTGGATTACCCGGGTTAACAATGAGCAGTTCTTC

D gene: -
clone size: -
J gene: TRBJ2-5
V gene: TRBV2
CDR3 protein: CASSERWAEETQYF
CDR3 DNA: TGTGCCAGCAGTGAGAGGTGGGCTGAAGAGACCCAGTACTTC

D gene: -
clone size: -
J gene: TRBJ2-3
V gene: TRBV18
CDR3 protein: CASSPGQGTDTQYF
CDR3 DNA: TGTGCCAGCTCACCAGGGCAGGGCACAGATACGCAGTATTTT

D gene: -
clone size: -
J gene: TRBJ1-5
V gene: TRBV6-1
CDR3 protein: CASSERPSNQPQHF
CDR3 DNA: TGTGCCAGCAGTGAGAGACCTAGCAATCAGCCCCAGCATTTT

D gene: -
clone size: once
J gene: TRBJ2-3
V gene: TRBV11-1
CDR3 protein: CASSPRASASTDTQYF
CDR3 DNA: TGTGCCAGCAGCCCGAGGGCTAGCGCATCCACAGATACGCAGTATTTT

D gene: -
clone size: -
J gene: TRBJ2-3
V gene: TRBV6-1
CDR3 protein: CASINPRNTQYF
CDR3 DNA: TGTGCCAGCATTAACCCTAGGAATACGCAGTATTTT

D gene: -
clone size: -
J gene: TRBJ2-3
V gene: TRBV28
CDR3 protein: CASSSTSTDTQYF
CDR3 DNA: TGTGCCAGCAGTAGTACTAGCACAGATACGCAGTATTTT

D gene: -
clone size: few
J gene: TRBJ1-2
V gene: TRBV12-5
CDR3 protein: CASGLDKKEGGYTF
CDR3 DNA: TGTGCTAGTGGTTTGGATAAGAAGGAGGGCGGCTACACCTTC

D gene: -
clone size: -
J gene: TRBJ2-2
V gene: TRBV1
CDR3 protein: CTSSPRWHTNTGELFF
CDR3 DNA: TGCACCAGCAGCCCCCGTTGGCACACGAACACCGGGGAGCTGTTTTTT

D gene: TRBD2
clone size: few
J gene: TRBJ2-1
V gene: TRBV2
CDR3 protein: CASSQREYNEQFF
CDR3 DNA: TGTGCCAGCAGTCAGCGGGAATACAATGAGCAGTTCTTC

D gene: TRBD1
clone size: few
J gene: TRBJ2-1
V gene: TRBV9
CDR3 protein: CASSVAGRGHNEQFF
CDR3 DNA: TGTGCCAGCAGCGTAGCGGGAAGGGGGCACAATGAGCAGTTCTTC

D gene: TRBD2
clone size: -
J gene: TRBJ2-3
V gene: TRBV28
CDR3 protein: CTSGSDRTDTQYF
CDR3 DNA: TGTACCAGCGGGAGTGATAGGACAGATACGCAGTATTTT

D gene: TRBD2
clone size: -
J gene: TRBJ2-3
V gene: TRBV11-2
CDR3 protein: CASSTRAGALTDTQYF
CDR3 DNA: TGTGCCAGCAGCACCCGCGCGGGAGCCCTCACAGATACGCAGTATTTT

D gene: -
clone size: -
J gene: TRBJ2-1
V gene: TRBV7-2
CDR3 protein: CASSLVPLGRLANEQFF
CDR3 DNA: TGTGCCAGCAGCTTAGTACCTTTAGGGCGGCTCGCCAATGAGCAGTTCTTC

D gene: -
clone size: -
J gene: TRBJ1-2
V gene: TRBV4-2
CDR3 protein: CASSQGGGSNYGYTF
CDR3 DNA: TGTGCCAGCAGCCAAGGAGGGGGTTCTAACTATGGCTACACCTTC

D gene: -
clone size: -
J gene: TRBJ2-1
V gene: TRBV5-1
CDR3 protein: CASSSSHSYNEQFF
CDR3 DNA: TGCGCCAGCAGCTCTTCCCACTCCTACAATGAGCAGTTCTTC

D gene: -
clone size: -
J gene: TRBJ2-1
V gene: TRBV20-1
CDR3 protein: CSRFSYNEQFF
CDR3 DNA: TGCAGTCGTTTTTCCTACAATGAGCAGTTCTTC

D gene: TRBD2
clone size: -
J gene: TRBJ2-7
V gene: TRBV12-5
CDR3 protein: CASGSSGRSNEQYF
CDR3 DNA: TGTGCTAGTGGTTCTAGCGGGAGGTCCAACGAGCAGTACTTC

D gene: TRBD1
clone size: -
J gene: TRBJ2-7
V gene: TRBV5-1
CDR3 protein: CASSLAGTGLREQYF
CDR3 DNA: TGCGCCAGCAGCTTGGCCGGGACAGGGCTGCGCGAGCAGTACTTC

D gene: TRBD1
clone size: -
J gene: TRBJ2-1
V gene: TRBV9
CDR3 protein: CASSVAPGQGHNEQFF
CDR3 DNA: TGTGCCAGCAGCGTAGCCCCAGGACAGGGCCACAATGAGCAGTTCTTC

D gene: -
clone size: -
J gene: TRBJ1-4
V gene: TRBV7-2
CDR3 protein: CASSESIQGGNEKLFF
CDR3 DNA: TGTGCCAGCAGCGAATCTATACAGGGAGGTAATGAAAAACTGTTTTTT

D gene: TRBD1
clone size: few
J gene: TRBJ1-1
V gene: TRBV18
CDR3 protein: CASSPKGQGTEAFF
CDR3 DNA: TGTGCCAGCTCACCGAAGGGACAGGGCACTGAAGCTTTCTTT

D gene: TRBD1
clone size: -
J gene: TRBJ1-2
V gene: TRBV6-5
CDR3 protein: CASSRTGEFFGYTF
CDR3 DNA: TGTGCCAGCAGTAGGACAGGGGAGTTCTTTGGCTACACCTTC

D gene: -
clone size: -
J gene: TRBJ2-4
V gene: TRBV21-1
CDR3 protein: CASSKGPRGLAGPKAKNIQYF
CDR3 DNA: TGTGCCAGCAGCAAAGGTCCGAGGGGACTAGCGGGACCCAAAGCCAAAAACATTCAGTACTTC

D gene: TRBD1
clone size: once
J gene: TRBJ1-2
V gene: TRBV5-5
CDR3 protein: CASSLGQGVGYTF
CDR3 DNA: TGTGCCAGCAGCTTGGGACAGGGGGTTGGCTACACCTTC

D gene: -
clone size: -
J gene: TRBJ1-2
V gene: TRBV5-1
CDR3 protein: CASSPQGSGLLFQDYTF
CDR3 DNA: TGCGCCAGCAGCCCCCAGGGGTCGGGCCTATTATTTCAGGACTACACCTTC

D gene: -
clone size: -
J gene: TRBJ2-2
V gene: TRBV5-1
CDR3 protein: CASSLGARSELFF
CDR3 DNA: TGCGCCAGCAGCTTGGGGGCCCGCTCGGAGCTGTTTTTT

D gene: -
clone size: -
J gene: TRBJ2-7
V gene: TRBV7-8
CDR3 protein: CASSQLVAYEQYF
CDR3 DNA: TGTGCCAGCAGCCAACTAGTAGCCTACGAGCAGTACTTC

D gene: -
clone size: -
J gene: TRBJ1-1
V gene: TRBV11-1
CDR3 protein: CASSFPTGVGAEAFF
CDR3 DNA: TGTGCCAGCAGCTTCCCGACAGGCGTGGGGGCTGAAGCTTTCTTT

D gene: -
clone size: -
J gene: TRBJ1-3
V gene: TRBV28
CDR3 protein: CASRTDELGNTIYF
CDR3 DNA: TGTGCCAGCAGGACTGATGAGCTTGGAAACACCATATATTTT

D gene: -
clone size: -
J gene: TRBJ1-1
V gene: TRBV2
CDR3 protein: CASSEEIREGTEAFF
CDR3 DNA: TGTGCCAGCAGTGAAGAGATTAGGGAAGGCACTGAAGCTTTCTTT

D gene: -
clone size: many
J gene: TRBJ1-5
V gene: TRBV5-6
CDR3 protein: CASSLVGVNNQPQHF
CDR3 DNA: TGTGCCAGCAGCCTGGTGGGTGTGAACAATCAGCCCCAGCATTTT

D gene: -
clone size: -
J gene: TRBJ1-1
V gene: TRBV4-3
CDR3 protein: CASSQDVQNTEAFF
CDR3 DNA: TGCGCCAGCAGCCAAGATGTTCAGAACACTGAAGCTTTCTTT

D gene: TRBD2
clone size: few
J gene: TRBJ2-7
V gene: TRBV29-1
CDR3 protein: CSAFVVGGANGQYF
CDR3 DNA: TGCAGCGCTTTTGTGGTCGGGGGGGCTAATGGGCAGTACTTC